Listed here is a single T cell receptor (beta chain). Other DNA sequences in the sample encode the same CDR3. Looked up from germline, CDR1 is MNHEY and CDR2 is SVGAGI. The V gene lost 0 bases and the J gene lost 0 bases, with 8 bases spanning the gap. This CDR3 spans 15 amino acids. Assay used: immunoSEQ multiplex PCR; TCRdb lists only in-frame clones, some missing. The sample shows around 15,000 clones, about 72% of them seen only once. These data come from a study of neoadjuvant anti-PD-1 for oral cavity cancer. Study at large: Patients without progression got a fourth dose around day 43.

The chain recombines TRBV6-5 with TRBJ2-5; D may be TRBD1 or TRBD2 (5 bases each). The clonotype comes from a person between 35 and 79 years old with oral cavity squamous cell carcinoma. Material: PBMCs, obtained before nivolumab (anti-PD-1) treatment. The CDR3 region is CASSYSRGHQETQYF. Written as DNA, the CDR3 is TGTGCCAGCAGTTACTCAAGGGGACACCAAGAGACCCAGTACTTC.